A single sample is the source of the 16 T cell receptor beta chains below, sequenced in a study of shared clonotypes between healthy human individuals. The assay was immunoSEQ multiplex PCR, and TCRdb's table has in-frame clones only and misses some. The table shows roughly 2.2 million clones, with less than 95% occurring only once. The sequenced material came from naive CD4+ T cells from PBMCs. As to subset: CD45RA+ positively selected. The receptors were sampled from a young man in good health. Some clones in this sample may be carry-over from other donors' samples.

This clone occurred once. This chain joins TRBV27 and TRBJ1-5; D remains ambiguous. Trimming took 6 bases from V and 0 from J, leaving 9 bases between them. The germline CDR1 and CDR2 sequences are MNHEY and SMNVEV (reference sequence). There are 14 residues in the CDR3. The CDR3 sequence is CASSGRYSNQPQHF. Written as DNA, the CDR3 is TGTGCCAGCAGCGGGCGGTATAGCAATCAGCCCCAGCATTTT.

This clone showed up just a few times. This rearrangement joins TRBV6-1 to TRBJ1-1, with D unclear. This CDR3 spans 12 amino acids. The germline V gene has CDR1 MNHNS and CDR2 SASEGT. Trimming removed 6 bases at V and 4 bases at J, with 9 bases between. CDR3 sequence (DNA): TGTGCCAGCAGGGGATGGGGCACTGAAGCTTTCTTT. This translates into CASRGWGTEAFF.

The chain links TRBV10-3 to TRBJ2-1; 9 bases line up with TRBD2. The V segment lost 0 bases and the J segment 7 bases; nucleotides outside the gene matches: 10. The CDR3 length is 17 residues. From germline, CDR1 is ENHRY and CDR2 SYGVKD. Written as DNA, the CDR3 is TGTGCCATCAGTGAGTCCCTCGGGGCGGGAGGGCCAAATGAGCAGTTCTTC. It encodes CAISESLGAGGPNEQFF.

In regard to this clone: Within the sample, other DNA sequences also encode this same CDR3. The rearrangement links TRBV11-2 to TRBJ2-2; unclear D gene. Germline lookup yields CDR1 SGHAT and CDR2 FQNNGV. CDR3 length: 13 amino acids. The V end lost 1 base, the J end lost 4 bases, and 4 bases lay between the germline ends. The CDR3 DNA is TGTGCCAGCAGCTTAGGTGGCACCGGGGAGCTGTTTTTT. Its protein product is CASSLGGTGELFF.

CDR3 nucleotides: TGTGCCAGCAGTCCGGGACGGAGGAACACCATATATTTT. Its protein product is CASSPGRRNTIYF. This chain uses TRBV27 with TRBJ1-3; TRBD1 is a possible D gene (5 bases). CDR3 length equals 13 residues. V dropped 5 bases and J dropped 7 bases, with 12 bases sitting between them. CDR1 and CDR2 (germline): MNHEY, SMNVEV (reference sequence).

This chain connects TRBV4-3 to TRBJ2-7, with no clear D. The CDR3 loop spans 14 amino acids. Germline values: CDR1 LGHNA, CDR2 YSLEER. V was cut by 0 bases and J by 1 base, with 7 bases left in between. This CDR3 is CASSQDGLSYEQYF. The DNA of the CDR3 is TGCGCCAGCAGCCAAGACGGGCTATCCTACGAGCAGTACTTC.

Here the CDR3 reads CASSSDGRYQETQYF. As DNA, the CDR3 is TGTGCCAGCAGCTCCGATGGGCGGTACCAAGAGACCCAGTACTTC. The chain links TRBV11-2 to TRBJ2-5; no clear D. This CDR3 region has 15 residues. Germline V gene data show CDR1 as SGHAT and CDR2 as FQNNGV. The V end was cut by 4 bases, the J end by 0 bases, with 12 bases between.

With respect to this clone: Other DNA sequences in this sample translate to the same CDR3. V and J are TRBV11-2 and TRBJ2-7; D is uncertain. Germline CDR1 reads SGHAT; CDR2 reads FQNNGV. CDR3 length equals 12 residues. V lost 3 bases and J lost 2, with 5 bases in between. The CDR3 spells CASSFGPYEQYF. CDR3 in DNA: TGTGCCAGCAGCTTCGGGCCCTACGAGCAGTACTTC.

The V gene is TRBV5-6, the J gene TRBJ2-7; D possibly corresponds to TRBD1 (7 bases). This CDR3 has 14 amino acids. From germline, CDR1 is SGHDT and CDR2 YYEEEE. The V gene lost 5 bases and the J gene lost 1 base, with 13 bases spanning the gap. CDR3 loop: CASRIQGGSYEQYF. The CDR3 DNA is TGTGCCAGCAGAATCCAGGGGGGATCCTACGAGCAGTACTTC. Full variable domain (rest looked up from reference TRBV5-6 and TRBJ2-7): DAGVTQSPTHLIKTRGQQVTLRCSPKSGHDTVSWYQQALGQGPQFIFQYYEEEERQRGNFPDRFSGHQFPNYSSELNVNALLLGDSALYLCASRIQGGSYEQYFGPGTRLTVT.

Worth noting for this clone: Within the sample, other DNA sequences also encode this same CDR3. The rearrangement links TRBV18 to TRBJ2-7; tentatively, D is TRBD1 (5 bases). Germline CDR1 KGHSH, CDR2 LQKENI. The ends were cut back, 0 bases at V and 4 bases at J, with 13 bases in the middle. The length of the CDR3 is 15 residues. CDR3 amino acids: CASSPPGRALYEQYF. CDR3 bases: TGTGCCAGCTCACCACCCGGCAGGGCGCTGTACGAGCAGTACTTC.

The chain is built from TRBV28 and TRBJ2-7, with a weak D call TRBD1 (6 bases). Germline V gene lookup returns CDR1 MDHEN and CDR2 SYDVKM. There are 16 residues in the CDR3. Between the trimmed V and J ends, which lost 5 bases and 3 bases, there was a span of 20 bases. CDR3 DNA: TGTGCCAGCAGTACCCAGGGGCCGGGACCACGCTACGAGCAGTACTTC. Amino acid sequence: CASSTQGPGPRYEQYF.

The CDR3 DNA reads TGCGCCAGCAGCTCCGGCTCGAAGAACACAGATACGCAGTATTTT. Translated: CASSSGSKNTDTQYF. The chain uses TRBV5-1 and TRBJ2-3; the D is unclear. Germline values: CDR1 SGHRS, CDR2 YFSETQ. The CDR3 sequence is 15 residues long. The V end lost 3 bases, the J end lost 2 bases, and 13 bases lay between the germline ends.

The rearrangement links TRBV4-1 to TRBJ2-3, with D tentatively TRBD2 (6 bases). Germline V lookup: CDR1 MGHRA, CDR2 YSYEKL. The CDR3 is made up of 14 amino acids. The V and J ends lost 3 bases and 2 bases respectively, with 9 bases between them. CDR3 sequence (DNA): TGCGCCAGCAGCCAGGGGGACTTCACAGATACGCAGTATTTT. Translation: CASSQGDFTDTQYF.

This clone has only one observation. Other DNA sequences in the same sample also yield this CDR3. The chain carries TRBV20-1 and TRBJ2-3; D gene ambiguous. Germline CDR1 and CDR2: DFQATT and SNEGSKA (reference sequence). The CDR3 length is 10 residues. V dropped 6 bases and J dropped 4 bases, with 5 bases sitting between them. The CDR3 nucleotides read TGCAGTGCAAGTGCAGATACGCAGTATTTT. Protein sequence: CSASADTQYF.

This clone was found once. Here the CDR3 DNA reads TGTGCCAGCGCACAGGGAGGATACCTTAGCAATCAGCCCCAGCATTTT. This sequence encodes CASAQGGYLSNQPQHF. V usage is TRBV2 and J usage is TRBJ1-5, with D tentatively TRBD1 (6 bases). CDR3 length equals 16 residues. Germline CDR1 reads SNHLY; CDR2 reads FYNNEI. Trimming removed 8 bases at V and 0 bases at J, with 17 bases between.

In regard to this clone: The germline gene is not matched at one end of the junction; a read error may be the cause. V usage is TRBV7-2 and J usage is TRBJ2-4; a possible D gene is TRBD2 (6 bases). The V gene's germline CDR1 is SGHTA and CDR2 FQGNSA. This CDR3 spans 11 amino acids. The CDR3 coding sequence is TGTGCCAGCAGCTTAGGGCGGGGTTCCCACTTC. This gives the protein CASSLGRGSHF.